One and the same sample provided the 6 T cell receptor beta chains below, sequenced in a study of regulatory T cells in long-lasting Graves disease. For TCR beta, libraries came from iRepertoire HTBI primers and Arm-PCR of CDR3 regions. TCRdb re-called the multiplex PCR reads through MiXCR, storing one row per CDR3 protein. Seen here are almost 350,000 distinct CDR3 sequences, about 18% observed once, and the top ten hold about 29%. Stated time point: persistent/refractory GD, antithyroid drugs over 5 years with positive TRAb. Generation of the TCR library employed RNA extracted from PBMCs. The sample was peripheral blood mononuclear cells (PBMCs), taken when the disease was refractory, from a patient treated with antithyroid drugs. These receptors were collected from a female donor with Graves disease.

The chain employs TRBV19 and TRBJ2-6; a weak D match, TRBD1 (5 bases). This CDR3 comprises 17 residues. Trimming pared 7 bases from V and 0 bases from J, leaving 16 bases between. Germline V gene data show CDR1 as LNHDA and CDR2 as SQIVND (reference sequence). The CDR3: CASTLGAAGSGANVLTF. The CDR3 DNA reads TGTGCCAGTACCCTTGGGGCAGCCGGCTCTGGGGCCAACGTCCTGACTTTC.

This clonotype appeared many times. This rearrangement joins TRBV28 to TRBJ1-5, with D possibly matching TRBD1 (5 bases). The length of the CDR3 is 15 residues. With 3 bases removed from V and 5 bases from J, the gap between germline ends came to 14 bases. Germline values: CDR1 MDHEN, CDR2 SYDVKM. CDR3 sequence reads: CASSFLDRRDQPQHF. Here the CDR3 DNA reads TGTGCCAGCAGTTTTCTAGACAGACGGGATCAGCCCCAGCATTTT.

This clonotype was seen repeatedly, ten times or more. This chain links TRBV7-8 with TRBJ2-5; TRBD2 might be the D (6 bases). Trimming stripped 5 bases from V and 0 bases from J, with 13 bases between. This CDR3 is 15 amino acids long. Germline loops: CDR1 SGHVS, CDR2 FQNEAQ. CDR3: CASSLHWTNQETQYF. The CDR3, as DNA: TGTGCCAGCAGCCTACACTGGACTAACCAAGAGACCCAGTACTTC.

This clonotype was recorded only once. The likely explanation is a read error, given a far larger clone one base away. The gene calls are TRBV7-9 and TRBJ2-7, with 7 bases identical to TRBD1. V was clipped by 5 bases and J by 2 bases; unmatched bases: 6. Germline V gene lookup returns CDR1 SEHNR and CDR2 FQNEAQ (reference sequence). The CDR3 sequence is 14 residues long. CDR3: CASSLGQVPYEQYF. In DNA, the CDR3 is TGTGCCAGCAGCCTCGGACAGGTGCCCTACGAGCAGTACTTC.

Ten or more counts support this clonotype. The rearrangement joins TRBV11-2 to TRBJ2-5; 11 bases are a match to TRBD1. CDR3 size: 15 residues. Unmatched junction bases numbered 7, after V lost 5 bases and J lost 5 bases. Per germline, CDR1 SGHAT and CDR2 FQNNGV. CDR3 nucleotides: TGTGCCAGCAGCCGAGGACAGGGGGCAGGGGAGACCCAGTACTTC. It translates to CASSRGQGAGETQYF. The entire variable domain, with the rest obtained from reference TRBV11-2 and TRBJ2-5, is as follows: EAGVAQSPRYKIIEKRQSVAFWCNPISGHATLYWYQQILGQGPKLLIQFQNNGVVDDSQLPKDRFSAERLKGVDSTLKIQPAKLEDSAVYLCASSRGQGAGETQYFGPGTRLLVL.

This clonotype was observed many times. This chain links TRBV5-1 with TRBJ2-7, with D perhaps matching TRBD2 (6 bases). The CDR3 length is 14 residues. Germline CDR1 reads SGHRS; CDR2 reads YFSETQ. V lost 4 bases and J lost 2, with 13 bases in between. The CDR3 DNA follows: TGCGCCAGCAGCCTGCCGGGCGGGGCCTACGAGCAGTACTTC. It encodes CASSLPGGAYEQYF.